This T cell receptor (beta chain) was found in a study of T cells expressing NK-cell markers. Study results and caveats: HCMV specificity was not established for the expanded NKG2C+ T cell clones. In roughly six donors, dominant NKG2C+ clonotypes were about 1.0-8% of CD8+ T cells.

No DNA is given; TCRdb re-called the 5' RACE reads and lists each CDR3 protein once. The sample features 400,000 to 550,000 distinct CDR3 sequences, with about 7.3% in its top ten. Germline CDR1 reads MNHEY; CDR2 reads SVGAGI. The CDR3 spans 15 residues. A word on this clonotype: Its antigen is unknown.

The chain joins TRBV6-5 to TRBJ1-2. The sample was blood T cells: a sorted CD56 or NKG2C T cell subset, CD4+ or CD8+ T cells, or bulk PBMC T cells (not recorded which). The clonotype originates from a woman aged 18 to 75 in good health. The CDR3 here is CASSYSKLGNYGYTF.